The subject of this entry is one TCR beta chain. The source of the sample is a study of shared clonotypes between healthy human individuals. Germline V gene data show CDR1 as MGHRA and CDR2 as YSYEKL. The V segment lost 4 bases and the J segment 1 base; nucleotides outside the gene matches: 4. This CDR3 comprises 17 residues. Here immunoSEQ multiplex PCR was the method, and the copy in TCRdb shows in-frame clones only, minus some. Of some 1,900,000 clones in the sample, about 94% were seen once. Naive CD8 cells were CD45RO-negative, positively selected for CCR7, excluding terminally differentiated effector memory CD45RA+ cells.

V gene TRBV4-1 combines with J gene TRBJ2-1; 13 positions match TRBD2. Sequenced material: naive CD8+ T cells sorted from blood. The sequence was obtained from a man aged 18 to 29 in good health. The CDR3 region is CASSPRTSGSSYNEQFF. The CDR3 DNA reads as TGCGCCAGCAGCCCCCGGACTAGCGGGAGTTCCTACAATGAGCAGTTCTTC.